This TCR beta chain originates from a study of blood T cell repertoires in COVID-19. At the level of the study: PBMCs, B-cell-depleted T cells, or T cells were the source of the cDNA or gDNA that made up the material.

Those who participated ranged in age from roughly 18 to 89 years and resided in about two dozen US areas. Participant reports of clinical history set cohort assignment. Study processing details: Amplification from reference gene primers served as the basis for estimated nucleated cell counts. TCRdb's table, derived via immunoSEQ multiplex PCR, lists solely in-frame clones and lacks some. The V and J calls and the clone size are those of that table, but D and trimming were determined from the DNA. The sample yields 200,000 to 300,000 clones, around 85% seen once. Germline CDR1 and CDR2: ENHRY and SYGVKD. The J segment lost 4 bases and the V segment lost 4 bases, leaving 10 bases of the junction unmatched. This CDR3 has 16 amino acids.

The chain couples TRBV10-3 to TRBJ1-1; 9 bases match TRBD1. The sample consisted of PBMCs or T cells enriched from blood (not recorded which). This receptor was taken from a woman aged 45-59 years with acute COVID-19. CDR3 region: CAISVVGTGSGTEAFF. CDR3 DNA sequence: TGTGCCATCAGTGTGGTCGGGACAGGGTCCGGCACTGAAGCTTTCTTT.